These 18 T cell receptor beta chains share one sample of origin, sequenced in a study of glioma-infiltrating T cells after dendritic cell vaccination. Generated by immunoSEQ multiplex PCR, the TCRdb table keeps only in-frame clones and is missing some. In the table there are tens of thousands of clones, roughly 89% of which are singletons. The sample in question was blood, obtained before dendritic cell vaccination. All receptors derive from a human donor with glioblastoma.

This rearrangement joins TRBV2 to TRBJ2-5; possibly TRBD2 for D (6 bases). Germline V gene sequence: CDR1 SNHLY, CDR2 FYNNEI. The length of the CDR3 is 13 residues. Trimming stripped 3 bases from V and 5 bases from J, with 10 bases between. Here the CDR3 reads CASSEEGLETQYF. CDR3 nucleotide sequence: TGTGCCAGCAGTGAGGAGGGGTTGGAGACCCAGTACTTC.

The chain combines TRBV11-2 with TRBJ2-1; D uncertain. Germline V CDR1 and CDR2: SGHAT, FQNNGV. V was shortened by 0 bases and J by 7 bases, with 4 bases between the two germline ends. This CDR3 contains 12 residues. CDR3 residues: CASSLDPNEQFF. CDR3 sequence (DNA): TGTGCCAGCAGCTTAGACCCGAATGAGCAGTTCTTC.

This chain connects TRBV5-1 to TRBJ2-2; 7 bases agree with TRBD2. J lost 1 base, V lost 0 bases, and 6 bases had no gene match. The CDR3 totals 17 residues. Per germline, CDR1 SGHRS and CDR2 YFSETQ. The CDR3 nucleotides are TGCGCCAGCAGCTTGGCCCCGACGGGGGGGAACACCGGGGAGCTGTTTTTT. As protein: CASSLAPTGGNTGELFF.

In its sample, this clone was seen a few times. The J gene is TRBJ2-7, the V gene TRBV30, with D uncertain. This CDR3 comprises 12 residues. Trimming cost V 0 bases and J 0 bases, with 3 bases left between them. Germline V gives CDR1 GTSNPN, CDR2 SVGIG (reference sequence). In nucleotides, the CDR3 is TGTGCCTGGAGTGTCAGCTCCTACGAGCAGTACTTC. It yields the protein CAWSVSSYEQYF.

The V gene is TRBV4-1, the J gene TRBJ1-5, with a possible D match to TRBD1 (5 bases). Trimming removed 0 bases from V and 5 bases from J, with 8 bases in between. Germline V CDR1 and CDR2: MGHRA, YSYEKL. This CDR3 region has 14 residues. The CDR3 sequence is CASSQDGRDQPQHF. Written as DNA, the CDR3 is TGCGCCAGCAGCCAAGATGGCAGGGATCAGCCCCAGCATTTT.

The chain uses TRBV21-1 and TRBJ1-2; no check of the table's D call, TRBD1, against the DNA was made. TRBV21-1 is tagged as a pseudogene. There are 15 residues in the CDR3. The DNA for the CDR3 is TGTGCCAGCAGCAAAAATCCGGGACAGAACTATGGCTACACCTTC. Translated, it gives CASSKNPGQNYGYTF.

V is TRBV6-6 and J is TRBJ1-1, with D possibly being TRBD1 (5 bases). The length of the CDR3 is 16 residues. The V end was cut by 6 bases, the J end by 0 bases, with 17 bases between. Germline V gene lookup returns CDR1 MNHNY and CDR2 SVGAGI (reference sequence). The CDR3 nucleotides are TGTGCCAGCAGCCATCAAAAGGGGAAATTGAACACTGAAGCTTTCTTT. Its translation is CASSHQKGKLNTEAFF.

The rearrangement uses TRBV6-6 and TRBJ1-5; TRBD1 agrees at 7 bases. V shed 2 bases and J 4 bases; nucleotides not matched to a gene: 5. The CDR3 has 15 residues. Germline CDR1 reads MNHNY; CDR2 reads SVGAGI (reference sequence). The CDR3 region has the DNA TGTGCCAGCAGTTACGGCGACAGGGTTAATCAGCCCCAGCATTTT. Protein sequence: CASSYGDRVNQPQHF.

The V gene is TRBV5-5, the J gene TRBJ1-1; a possible D gene is TRBD1 (6 bases). Germline V gives CDR1 SGHKS, CDR2 YYEKEE (reference sequence). With 4 bases removed from V and 5 bases from J, the gap between germline ends came to 15 bases. The CDR3 runs to 14 residues. CDR3 region: CASSKGGGFTEAFF. The CDR3 DNA is TGTGCCAGCAGCAAGGGAGGGGGGTTTACTGAAGCTTTCTTT.

This sequence joins TRBV7-3 and TRBJ2-2; 8 positions match TRBD2. This CDR3 contains 17 residues. Germline V lookup: CDR1 SGHTA, CDR2 FQGTGA. Trimming took 1 base from V and 5 from J; bases not matched to a gene: 9. This chain's CDR3 is CASSLRVSREETGELFF. The CDR3 nucleotides read TGTGCCAGCAGCTTAAGGGTCTCGCGGGAGGAGACCGGGGAGCTGTTTTTT.

CDR3 bases: TGTGCCAGTAGCAGGGGGACTAGCGGGGTTCACTACGAGCAGTACTTC. Its translation is CASSRGTSGVHYEQYF. J is TRBJ2-7 and V is TRBV19; TRBD2 aligns across 13 bases. The J segment lost 3 bases and the V segment lost 6 bases, leaving 8 bases of the junction unmatched. Germline CDR1 reads LNHDA; CDR2 reads SQIVND (reference sequence). CDR3 length: 16 amino acids.

This chain joins TRBV5-5 and TRBJ1-2; 7 nucleotides match TRBD1. Germline trimming cut 2 bases from V and 8 bases from J; bases unmatched to any gene: 3. The CDR3 consists of 12 residues. Germline CDR1 reads SGHKS; CDR2 reads YYEKEE (reference sequence). The DNA for the CDR3 is TGTGCCAGCAGCTTTGACAGGGTCGGCTACACCTTC. Translated, it gives CASSFDRVGYTF.

This chain links TRBV5-7 with TRBJ1-4, with D perhaps matching TRBD1 (5 bases). TRBV5-7 is filed as an ORF, its function uncertain. The CDR3 is 14 residues long. Trimming left V 0 bases short and J 2 bases short, with 5 bases between. Here the CDR3 DNA reads TGTGCCAGCAGCTTGGAGGGGACTAATGAAAAACTGTTTTTT. Its translation: CASSLEGTNEKLFF.

This clone was found a few times. This sequence joins TRBV6-5 and TRBJ2-7, with TRBD1 matching over 7 bases. V lost 0 bases, J lost 4 bases, and 3 bases stayed unmatched. Germline loops: CDR1 MNHEY, CDR2 SVGAGI. CDR3 length: 14 residues. The CDR3 DNA reads TGTGCCAGCAGTTACTCTGACAGGGTGTACGAGCAGTACTTC. It translates to CASSYSDRVYEQYF.

With respect to this clone: The sample holds other DNA sequences that translate to the same CDR3. CDR3 DNA sequence: TGTGCCAGCAGTGAAAGGCAGGGGGCTAGCAATCAGCCCCAGCATTTT. Translation: CASSERQGASNQPQHF. J is TRBJ1-5 and V is TRBV2; TRBD1 agrees at 8 bases. The germline gives CDR1 SNHLY, CDR2 FYNNEI. Losses at the gene ends were 2 bases for V and 0 bases for J; bases not matched to a gene: 3. The CDR3 runs 16 residues.

This chain joins TRBV5-1 and TRBJ2-1, with TRBD2 matching over 11 bases. Per germline, CDR1 SGHRS and CDR2 YFSETQ. Trimming at V came to 5 bases and at J to 8 bases, leaving 6 bases not matched to a gene. The CDR3 is 14 amino acids. The CDR3 here is CASSSGRASDEQFF. The DNA of the CDR3 is TGCGCCAGCAGTAGCGGGAGGGCCTCGGATGAGCAGTTCTTC. The whole variable domain, filled in from reference TRBV5-1 and TRBJ2-1, reads KAGVTQTPRYLIKTRGQQVTLSCSPISGHRSVSWYQQTPGQGLQFLFEYFSETQRNKGNFPGRFSGRQFSNSRSEMNVSTLELGDSALYLCASSSGRASDEQFFGPGTRLTVL.

The chain recombines TRBV13 with TRBJ2-7, with D tentatively TRBD1 (6 bases). The CDR3 consists of 14 residues. From germline, CDR1 is PRHDT and CDR2 FYEKMQ (reference sequence). Trimming shortened V by 5 bases and J by 3 bases, and 14 bases separated the two germline ends. This CDR3 reads CASSPWDKGYEQYF. CDR3 DNA: TGTGCCAGCAGCCCCTGGGACAAGGGCTACGAGCAGTACTTC. The complete variable domain, with remaining parts taken from reference TRBV13 and TRBJ2-7, reads AAGVIQSPRHLIKEKRETATLKCYPIPRHDTVYWYQQGPGQDPQFLISFYEKMQSDKGSIPDRFSAQQFSDYHSELNMSSLELGDSALYFCASSPWDKGYEQYFGPGTRLTVT.

Only a few counts were recorded for this clone. The chain couples TRBV5-4 to TRBJ1-2; maybe TRBD1 (6 bases). From germline, CDR1 is SGHNT and CDR2 YYREEE (reference sequence). CDR3 length equals 15 residues. Between the trimmed V and J ends, which lost 4 bases and 3 bases, there was a span of 16 bases. The DNA for the CDR3 is TGTGCCAGCAGCCCGATTCCGGGGGGCGACTATGGCTACACCTTC. Amino acids: CASSPIPGGDYGYTF.